This T cell receptor (beta chain) is drawn from a study of cytomegalovirus exposure and HLA in healthy donors. The CDR3 length is 17 residues. V lost 2 bases and J lost 2; bases outside the gene matches: 10. Per germline, CDR1 WNHNN and CDR2 SYGVQD (reference sequence). TCRdb's copy holds only in-frame clones and misses some; the assay was immunoSEQ multiplex PCR. The sample includes 220,000 or so clones, roughly 84% of them seen just once. This clone occurred a few times. This clonotype was sampled from a woman in her twenties or thirties in good health and CMV-seropositive. Sample: PBMCs. The chain recombines TRBV10-1 with TRBJ2-7, with 9 bases identical to TRBD1. The CDR3 DNA follows: TGCGCCAGCAGTGAGCCACACCCGGGACAGGGAACCTACGAGCAGTACTTC. The encoded protein is CASSEPHPGQGTYEQYF.